Below, 31 T cell receptor beta chains from the same sample are listed, as sequenced in a study of blood T cell repertoires in COVID-19. Assay used: immunoSEQ multiplex PCR; TCRdb lists only in-frame clones, some missing. The table shows 150,000 to 200,000 clones, with around 80% occurring only once. What was sequenced was PBMCs or T cells enriched from blood (not recorded which). The receptors were gathered from a woman aged 60 to 75 who had recovered from COVID-19.

The chain combines TRBV4-2 with TRBJ1-6, with D perhaps TRBD1 (5 bases). CDR1 is LGHNA, CDR2 YNFKEQ, per germline. Trimming took 0 bases from V and 13 from J, leaving 13 bases between them. The CDR3 spans 14 residues. For the CDR3, the DNA is TGTGCCAGCAGCCAAGATATTGTCCAGGGTCCCCTCCACTTT. It translates to CASSQDIVQGPLHF.

The chain carries TRBV20-1 and TRBJ2-5; the D is unclear. V lost 3 bases and J 2 bases, leaving 10 bases between the germline ends. Germline CDR1 DFQATT, CDR2 SNEGSKA (reference sequence). CDR3 length equals 13 residues. DNA of the CDR3: TGCAGTGCTAGTTCCCCCGGGCAAGAGACCCAGTACTTC. It specifies CSASSPGQETQYF.

This clone was counted between two and nine times. The chain carries TRBV7-8 and TRBJ1-5; no reliable D call. Germline CDR1 reads SGHVS; CDR2 reads FQNEAQ. Trimming shortened V by 5 bases and J by 7 bases, and 15 bases separated the two germline ends. This CDR3 is 14 amino acids long. The CDR3 region has the DNA TGTGCCAGCAGCACCCAGGTTACAACCCAGCCCCAGCATTTT. Encoded protein: CASSTQVTTQPQHF. Full variable domain (remainder filled in from reference TRBV7-8 and TRBJ1-5): GAGVSQSPRYKVAKRGQDVALRCDPISGHVSLFWYQQALGQGPEFLTYFQNEAQLDKSGLPSDRFFAERPEGSVSTLKIQRTQQEDSAVYLCASSTQVTTQPQHFGDGTRLSIL.

In its sample, this clone was seen once. The chain uses TRBV3-1 (or the pseudogene TRBV3-2) and TRBJ1-3, with 8 bases fitting TRBD1. Germline V gene data show CDR1 as LGHDT and CDR2 as YNNKEL (reference sequence). The CDR3 totals 16 residues. With V trimmed by 1 base and J by 4 bases, 6 bases remained unmatched. The CDR3 here is CASSQAGGAPGNTIYF. The CDR3 region has the DNA TGTGCCAGCAGCCAAGCAGGGGGCGCACCAGGAAACACCATATATTTT.

V gene TRBV5-1 combines with J gene TRBJ2-7, with 7 bases identical to TRBD1. The CDR3 runs 15 residues. Germline trimming cut 2 bases from V and 2 bases from J; bases unmatched to any gene: 7. Looked up from germline, CDR1 is SGHRS and CDR2 is YFSETQ. The CDR3 DNA sequence: TGCGCCAGCAGCTTAGGGACAGCGATTACCTACGAGCAGTACTTC. Translated, it gives CASSLGTAITYEQYF.

The gene calls are TRBV28 and TRBJ2-7; TRBD2 is a possible D gene (7 bases). The V end lost 7 bases, the J end lost 7 bases, and 20 bases lay between the germline ends. The CDR3 length is 14 residues. CDR1 is MDHEN, CDR2 SYDVKM, per germline. This chain's CDR3 is CASTPVGGPEEQYF. In nucleotides, the CDR3 is TGTGCCAGCACCCCTGTGGGGGGGCCTGAGGAGCAGTACTTC.

J is TRBJ2-7 and V is TRBV14; 8 nucleotides align to TRBD1. CDR1 is SGHDN and CDR2 is FVKESK in the germline V gene. The length of the CDR3 is 13 residues. Trimming at V came to 5 bases and at J to 1 base, leaving 1 base not matched to a gene. The CDR3 region is CASSWTGSYEQYF. CDR3 in DNA: TGTGCCAGCAGCTGGACAGGGTCCTACGAGCAGTACTTC.

The CDR3 spells CASSLFLAGGLGETQYF. The CDR3 coding sequence is TGTGCCAGCAGCTTATTCCTAGCGGGGGGTCTAGGAGAGACCCAGTACTTC. The chain links TRBV5-6 to TRBJ2-5, with 11 bases lining up with TRBD2. The CDR3 is 17 residues long. With 2 bases clipped from V and 4 bases from J, the junction kept 10 bases outside the gene matches. The germline CDR1 and CDR2 sequences are SGHDT and YYEEEE.

This clone turned up a few times. The rearrangement uses TRBV6-1 and TRBJ2-3; TRBD2 matches 8 bases. This CDR3 is 17 amino acids long. Germline V gives CDR1 MNHNS, CDR2 SASEGT. V lost 1 base and J lost 2; bases outside the gene matches: 8. CDR3 residues: CASSEGRGGRITDTQYF. The CDR3 DNA follows: TGTGCCAGCAGTGAAGGTCGGGGGGGCCGAATCACAGATACGCAGTATTTT.

CDR3 sequence reads: CASSPLTGISGSPLHF. The CDR3 nucleotides read TGTGCCAGCTCACCTTTGACAGGGATCTCTGGTTCACCCCTCCACTTT. This chain connects TRBV18 to TRBJ1-6; TRBD1 aligns across 7 bases. CDR3 size: 16 residues. Germline loops: CDR1 KGHSH, CDR2 LQKENI. Unmatched junction bases numbered 11, after V lost 3 bases and J lost 9 bases.

This chain joins TRBV5-8 and TRBJ1-5; 11 bases agree with TRBD1. Looked up from germline, CDR1 is SGHTS and CDR2 is YDEGEE. The CDR3 is 15 residues long. J was trimmed by 7 bases and V by 4 bases; bases with no gene match: 7. The CDR3 region is CASSHGQGARQPQHF. The CDR3 nucleotides are TGTGCCAGCAGCCATGGACAGGGGGCACGACAGCCCCAGCATTTT.

This clone was seen once. The chain carries TRBV9 and TRBJ1-4; TRBD1 aligns across 7 bases. Germline loops: CDR1 SGDLS, CDR2 YYNGEE. V lost 0 bases and J lost 3; bases outside the gene matches: 8. This CDR3 spans 17 amino acids. The DNA of the CDR3 is TGTGCCAGCAGCGTAGCTACCGACAGGGCCCCTAATGAAAAACTGTTTTTT. This encodes CASSVATDRAPNEKLFF. The full variable domain, its missing parts supplied by reference TRBV9 and TRBJ1-4, is DSGVTQTPKHLITATGQRVTLRCSPRSGDLSVYWYQQSLDQGLQFLIQYYNGEERAKGNILERFSAQQFPDLHSELNLSSLELGDSALYFCASSVATDRAPNEKLFFGSGTQLSVL.

V is TRBV27 and J is TRBJ1-5; tentatively, D is TRBD1 (5 bases). V dropped 5 bases and J dropped 2 bases, with 22 bases sitting between them. CDR3 length: 18 residues. Germline V lookup: CDR1 MNHEY, CDR2 SMNVEV (reference sequence). Here the CDR3 DNA reads TGTGCCAGCAGTCTACCCACCGGGGGTGTCTGGGGCAATCAGCCCCAGCATTTT. Amino acid sequence: CASSLPTGGVWGNQPQHF.

This chain links TRBV4-2 with TRBJ1-4; tentative D call: TRBD1 (6 bases). The V end was cut by 5 bases, the J end by 4 bases, with 20 bases between. This CDR3 has 17 amino acids. CDR1 and CDR2 from the germline V gene are LGHNA and YNFKEQ. CDR3 amino acids: CASSIAPQGFGNEKLFF. The CDR3 DNA reads TGTGCCAGCAGCATCGCGCCTCAGGGGTTCGGTAATGAAAAACTGTTTTTT.

The CDR3 loop is CASSLYAAGGLGEQYF. In DNA, the CDR3 is TGTGCCAGCAGCTTGTACGCAGCGGGGGGGCTCGGCGAGCAGTACTTC. The chain couples TRBV5-6 to TRBJ2-7, with 10 bases identical to TRBD2. The ends lost 1 base at V and 6 bases at J; junction bases unmatched: 10. The CDR3 runs 16 residues. Germline CDR1 SGHDT, CDR2 YYEEEE.

This chain joins TRBV4-1 and TRBJ2-2, with 9 positions matching TRBD2. The CDR3 totals 16 residues. V lost 4 bases, J lost 0 bases, and 3 bases stayed unmatched. The germline V gene encodes CDR1 MGHRA and CDR2 YSYEKL. CDR3 protein: CASSPLAGANTGELFF. The DNA for the CDR3 is TGCGCCAGCAGCCCTTTAGCGGGGGCGAACACCGGGGAGCTGTTTTTT.

The V and J genes are TRBV29-1 and TRBJ1-6; D gene unclear. The germline CDR1 and CDR2 sequences are SQVTM and ANQGSEA. V shed 1 base and J shed 2 bases, with 6 bases lying between them. The CDR3 covers 14 residues. The CDR3 sequence is CSVEASAYNSPLHF. The DNA of the CDR3 is TGCAGCGTTGAAGCTTCAGCCTATAATTCACCCCTCCACTTT.

This clone occurred once. The J gene is TRBJ1-6, the V gene TRBV19; 9 positions agree with TRBD1. V trimming: 8 bases; J trimming: 3 bases; junction bases outside the gene matches: 5. The CDR3 has 15 residues. Germline assignment: CDR1 LNHDA and CDR2 SQIVND (reference sequence). The CDR3 nucleotides read TGTGCCAGTGGCGGGACAGGGCTCTATAATTCACCCCTCCACTTT. Encoded protein: CASGGTGLYNSPLHF.

This rearrangement joins TRBV9 to TRBJ2-1; D uncertain. V was clipped by 4 bases and J by 0 bases, with 14 bases between them. The CDR3 is made up of 16 amino acids. Germline-derived CDR1 and CDR2 are SGDLS and YYNGEE. As DNA, the CDR3 is TGTGCCAGCAGCCTAGACTTGCCGAGCTCCTACAATGAGCAGTTCTTC. Encoded protein: CASSLDLPSSYNEQFF.

The chain recombines TRBV6-5 with TRBJ1-1, with 9 bases matching TRBD1. The J segment lost 0 bases and the V segment lost 4 bases, leaving 3 bases of the junction unmatched. Germline CDR1 MNHEY, CDR2 SVGAGI. CDR3 size: 15 residues. The CDR3 loop reads CASSSRDRVNTEAFF. DNA for the CDR3: TGTGCCAGCAGTTCGCGGGACAGGGTGAACACTGAAGCTTTCTTT.

The CDR3 reads CASSHRGNEQYF. CDR3 coding DNA: TGCGCCAGCAGCCACAGGGGAAACGAGCAGTACTTC. V gene TRBV4-1 combines with J gene TRBJ2-7; a weak D match, TRBD1 (6 bases). Trimming shortened V by 3 bases and J by 5 bases, and 8 bases separated the two germline ends. The CDR3 is 12 residues long. The germline gives CDR1 MGHRA, CDR2 YSYEKL.

The V call is TRBV27, the J call TRBJ1-2; no clear D gene. The CDR3 totals 15 residues. Trimming shortened V by 3 bases and J by 6 bases, and 17 bases separated the two germline ends. CDR1 and CDR2 from the germline V gene are MNHEY and SMNVEV (reference sequence). The CDR3 region is CASSFPGVPLHGYTF. The CDR3 nucleotides read TGTGCCAGCAGTTTTCCCGGGGTCCCCCTCCATGGCTACACCTTC.

This clone was picked up one time. The chain links TRBV30 to TRBJ1-2; D gene uncertain. CDR3 length: 12 amino acids. V was trimmed by 2 bases and J by 8 bases, leaving 12 bases between them. Germline loops: CDR1 GTSNPN, CDR2 SVGIG (reference sequence). CDR3 coding DNA: TGTGCCTGGAGTTTGTACGGTCGGGGCTACACCTTC. Protein: CAWSLYGRGYTF.

The chain uses TRBV7-3 and TRBJ1-6, with a tentative D call TRBD1 (6 bases). V was pared by 3 bases and J by 5 bases, with 11 bases between. Germline CDR1 reads SGHTA; CDR2 reads FQGTGA. The CDR3 has 15 residues. The CDR3: CASSFDAGDNSPLHF. The CDR3 DNA follows: TGTGCCAGCAGCTTCGATGCAGGGGATAATTCACCCCTCCACTTT. Looking up the rest from reference TRBV7-3 and TRBJ1-6 gives the full variable domain: GAGVSQTPSNKVTEKGKYVELRCDPISGHTALYWYRQSLGQGPEFLIYFQGTGAADDSGLPNDRFFAVRPEGSVSTLKIQRTERGDSAVYLCASSFDAGDNSPLHFGNGTRLTVT.

In this sample, this clone turned up a few times. The chain is built from TRBV19 and TRBJ1-6; D gene ambiguous. Trimming pared 5 bases from V and 7 bases from J, leaving 6 bases between. Germline V CDR1 and CDR2: LNHDA, SQIVND (reference sequence). The CDR3 sequence is 12 residues long. The CDR3 sequence is CASSDWNSPLHF. Here the CDR3 DNA reads TGTGCCAGTAGTGACTGGAATTCACCCCTCCACTTT.

This chain links TRBV7-3 with TRBJ2-2; TRBD2 is a possible D gene (6 bases). The CDR3 contains 19 residues. The ends were cut back, 3 bases at V and 3 bases at J, with 23 bases in the middle. Germline V CDR1 and CDR2: SGHTA, FQGTGA. CDR3 bases: TGTGCCAGCAGCTTTCTCCCCCTCGCGGGGCTTAAGGACACCGGGGAGCTGTTTTTT. As protein: CASSFLPLAGLKDTGELFF.

The genes are TRBV27 and TRBJ2-1; 9 positions match TRBD2. Germline loops: CDR1 MNHEY, CDR2 SMNVEV (reference sequence). The CDR3 totals 14 residues. J gave up 9 bases and V 3 bases, and 6 bases lay outside the gene matches. The CDR3 coding sequence is TGTGCCAGCAGTTTTGCGGGGGGGTCCGGTGAGCAGTTCTTC. The encoded protein is CASSFAGGSGEQFF.

The rearrangement links TRBV23-1 to TRBJ1-3, with a possible D match to TRBD1 (6 bases). TRBV23-1 is annotated as an ORF whose role is uncertain. V was shortened by 11 bases and J by 0 bases, with 20 bases between the two germline ends. The CDR3 totals 16 residues. Here the CDR3 DNA reads TGCGCCCGCCCTTCCGGGGGGCACGACTCTGGAAACACCATATATTTT. This translates into CARPSGGHDSGNTIYF.

This clone has more than one count but fewer than ten. This rearrangement joins TRBV5-1 to TRBJ1-1, with 10 bases matching TRBD1. The CDR3 runs to 14 residues. CDR1 is SGHRS and CDR2 is YFSETQ in the germline V gene. V shed 3 bases and J 6 bases; nucleotides not matched to a gene: 5. This chain's CDR3 is CASSSGQGWPEAFF. CDR3 nucleotides: TGCGCCAGCAGCTCGGGACAGGGGTGGCCTGAAGCTTTCTTT. Full variable domain (missing parts from reference TRBV5-1 and TRBJ1-1): KAGVTQTPRYLIKTRGQQVTLSCSPISGHRSVSWYQQTPGQGLQFLFEYFSETQRNKGNFPGRFSGRQFSNSRSEMNVSTLELGDSALYLCASSSGQGWPEAFFGQGTRLTVV.

This clone has only a few counts. V usage is TRBV5-6 and J usage is TRBJ1-3, with 11 bases fitting TRBD1. Germline V gene lookup returns CDR1 SGHDT and CDR2 YYEEEE. Trimming removed 4 bases from V and 4 bases from J; junction bases left unmatched: 4. The CDR3 length is 15 residues. The CDR3 DNA follows: TGTGCCAGCAGCGTGGGACAGGGGGTAGGAAACACCATATATTTT. This encodes CASSVGQGVGNTIYF.

The rearrangement uses TRBV19 and TRBJ1-5; TRBD1 agrees at 9 bases. V dropped 4 bases and J dropped 6; count of bases not matched to a gene: 13. Germline CDR1 LNHDA, CDR2 SQIVND (reference sequence). CDR3 length: 17 residues. CDR3 in amino acids: CASSTDPGQGGPQPQHF. The DNA for the CDR3 is TGTGCCAGTAGTACTGATCCGGGACAGGGAGGGCCTCAGCCCCAGCATTTT.